Reported below is one T cell receptor beta chain. The target antigen is unknown. In the original analysis: Out-of-frame sequences were removed, leaving a few million distinct TCRbeta sequences. Produced via immunoSEQ multiplex PCR; TCRdb's table is partial and in-frame only. D and trimming come from the DNA, and the V and J calls and clone size come from that table. The repertoire consists of under 100,000 clones, with 80% occurring once and the leading ten covering around 0.75%. The data originate from a study of memory CD4+ T cells and cytomegalovirus serostatus. This CDR3 has 14 amino acids. The J segment lost 6 bases and the V segment lost 6 bases, leaving 13 bases of the junction unmatched. Germline V gene lookup returns CDR1 SQVTM and CDR2 ANQGSEA. Overall study findings and caveats: About two fifths of the roughly 150 known CMV-associated TCRbeta sequences appeared in CD4+ memory.

The sort gate was single viable CD3+CD4+CD8-CD45RO+ cells for memory CD4+ T cells. This chain joins TRBV29-1 and TRBJ2-7, with 8 nucleotides matching TRBD2. This TCR was recovered from an adult in good health and CMV-seronegative. Material: memory CD4+ T cells from blood. CDR3 nucleotide sequence: TGCAGCGTCGTACCCACCGAGGCGGGGGGCGAGCAGTACTTC. Translating gives CSVVPTEAGGEQYF.